The clone carrying this TCR beta chain was seen many times. CDR1 LGHNA and CDR2 YNFKEQ come from the germline V gene. The CDR3 extends over 17 amino acids. V gave up 0 bases and J gave up 3 bases; unmatched junction bases: 7. Individual TCR cDNA molecules each bore their own unique molecular identifier. TCRdb called the 5' RACE reads again in MiXCR, with one record for every CDR3 protein. The data contain about 39,000 distinct CDR3 sequences, just over 3% of them seen just once; the ten biggest clones take up under 40%. The data belong to a study of spatial heterogeneity in lung cancer. Across the whole study: The average count in raw reads for each unique TCR and UMI combination exceeded eight appearances.

Described time point: sample taken at primary tumor resection. Patients with untreated early-stage non-small cell lung cancer, numbering 72, were the donors. Sequencing of whole RNA from tumor, nontumor lung or frozen PBMC involved no sorting. The genes are TRBV4-2 and TRBJ2-1, with TRBD2 matching over 8 bases. Material: normal lung tissue next to the tumor, obtained at surgery. The receptor was derived from a male donor with early-stage non-small cell lung cancer. The CDR3 nucleotides read TGTGCCAGCAGCCAAGATATCGGTAGCGGGGACTACAATGAGCAGTTCTTC. This translates into CASSQDIGSGDYNEQFF.